A selection of T cell receptor beta chains follows, all from one sample in a study of blood T cell repertoires in COVID-19. Measured with immunoSEQ multiplex PCR; TCRdb has only the in-frame clones, and not every one. The data contain over 150,000 clones, roughly nine tenths of them singletons. The sequenced sample was peripheral blood. The receptor set was obtained from a young man who had recovered from COVID-19. Both conserved end residues are part of each CDR3. The order of the fields is D gene, J gene, clone size, V gene, CDR3 DNA, CDR3 protein. D genes are given only for firm matches. Clone size is shown for a subset of rows, as once, few, many or a class of expanded clone.

.	TRBJ2-3	.	TRBV6-5	TGTGCCAGCAGGATCGGAGGCGTGGCAGATACGCAGTATTTT	CASRIGGVADTQYF
TRBD1	TRBJ1-2	.	TRBV29-1	TGCAGCGTCTTAGGACAGGGGGCAGATGGCTACACCTTC	CSVLGQGADGYTF
.	TRBJ1-1	.	TRBV25-1	TGTGCCACGAGGCGGAACACTGAAGCTTTCTTT	CATRRNTEAFF
.	TRBJ1-1	.	TRBV12-3/TRBV12-4	TGTGCCAGCAGTTTAGCGAGGGACACTGAAGCTTTCTTT	CASSLARDTEAFF
TRBD2	TRBJ2-7	many	TRBV7-8	TGTGCCAGCAGCTTACTCGGACTAGAGACCTACGAGCAGTACTTC	CASSLLGLETYEQYF
.	TRBJ2-7	.	TRBV6-2/TRBV6-3	TGTGCCAGCAGTTACTCTAGGGGACTCTCCTACGAGCAGTACTTC	CASSYSRGLSYEQYF
TRBD2	TRBJ2-5	.	TRBV9	TGTGCCAGCAGCGTAATGGCTAGCGGACAAGAGACCCAGTACTTC	CASSVMASGQETQYF
.	TRBJ2-7	.	TRBV5-1	TGCGCCAGCAGCTTGGGAGGAACGGGGACCTACGAGCAGTACTTC	CASSLGGTGTYEQYF
.	TRBJ1-1	.	TRBV3-1/TRBV3-2	TGTGCCAGCAGCCAAGACCCCTTGCTGGGGGGGGCGCTGGGCACTGAAGCTTTCTTT	CASSQDPLLGGALGTEAFF
.	TRBJ2-1	once	TRBV15	TGTGCCACCCGAGACTATTCAAGCTCCTACAATGAGCAGTTCTTC	CATRDYSSSYNEQFF
.	TRBJ2-5	.	TRBV4-2	TGTGCCAGCAGCCAAGAATGGCGGGACGTAGAGACCCAGTACTTC	CASSQEWRDVETQYF
.	TRBJ1-1	.	TRBV19	TGTGCCAGTACAGGACAGCCACCTGTTAACACTGAAGCTTTCTTT	CASTGQPPVNTEAFF
TRBD1	TRBJ2-3	once	TRBV19	TGTGCCAGTAGTTCTCGACGGACAGGGGGGGCAGATACGCAGTATTTT	CASSSRRTGGADTQYF
TRBD2	TRBJ2-3	.	TRBV28	TGTGCCAGCAGCCTACAGCGGGAAGCCCCGGATACGCAGTATTTT	CASSLQREAPDTQYF
.	TRBJ2-1	.	TRBV28	TGTGCCAGCGGGGACAAACCCATGGAGCAGTTCTTC	CASGDKPMEQFF
.	TRBJ2-2	once	TRBV19	TGTGCCAGTAGCCACCAGGGAACCGGGGAGCTGTTTTTT	CASSHQGTGELFF
.	TRBJ1-3	.	TRBV11-2	TGTGCCAGCAGCTTAGATGCCGGTTTCTCTGGAAACACCATATATTTT	CASSLDAGFSGNTIYF
.	TRBJ2-2	many	TRBV11-2	TGTGCCAGCAGCTTAATGAACGGGGTCACCGGGGAGCTGTTTTTT	CASSLMNGVTGELFF
TRBD1	TRBJ2-3	.	TRBV7-8	TGTGCCAGCAGCTCCTCCGGGACAGACACAGATACGCAGTATTTT	CASSSSGTDTDTQYF
TRBD2	TRBJ2-1	.	TRBV10-3	TGTGCCTCGATAGCGGGAGCTGGGGTCAATGAGCAGTTCTTC	CASIAGAGVNEQFF
.	TRBJ1-1	.	TRBV6-5	TGTGCTCTTGCGGAAGGGAGTGAAGCTTTCTTT	CALAEGSEAFF
.	TRBJ1-3	.	TRBV15	TGTGCCACCAGCAGAGGAGGGATCACAGGAAACACCATATATTTT	CATSRGGITGNTIYF
TRBD1	TRBJ2-1	.	TRBV11-2	TGTGCCAGCAGCTTAGAAGGGACAGGGGGGAATGAGCAGTTCTTC	CASSLEGTGGNEQFF
TRBD1	TRBJ2-7	few	TRBV7-9	TGTGCCAGCAGCTTTCGGGGGACAGGGGAGGTCGAGCAGTACTTC	CASSFRGTGEVEQYF
TRBD1	TRBJ1-4	once	TRBV2	TGTGCCAGCAGTTCCGGGACAGGGGTCATAAATGAAAAACTGTTTTTT	CASSSGTGVINEKLFF
.	TRBJ1-3	.	TRBV19	TGTGCCAGTAGTATATGGGGCAGCATCAAAGGAAACACCATATATTTT	CASSIWGSIKGNTIYF
.	TRBJ2-2	few	TRBV7-9	TGTGCCAGCAGCACGCCACACACCTCCGGGACTCCCAACACCGGGGAGCTGTTTTTT	CASSTPHTSGTPNTGELFF
TRBD1	TRBJ2-1	.	TRBV6-2/TRBV6-3	TGTGCCAGCAGTTACGGGCAGGGGGTAATCAATGAGCAGTTCTTC	CASSYGQGVINEQFF
TRBD1	TRBJ2-5	.	TRBV6-5	TGTGCCAGCAGTTACTCACAGGGGTTGACCCAGTACTTC	CASSYSQGLTQYF
.	TRBJ1-4	once	TRBV7-2	TGTGCCAGCAGCTTAGACGGGGGGAAGGGTGAAAAACTGTTTTTT	CASSLDGGKGEKLFF
TRBD2	TRBJ2-2	.	TRBV30	TGTGCCTGGAGTCGAGGGGGACTAGCGGGACTTAAGCTTAACACCGGGGAGCTGTTTTTT	CAWSRGGLAGLKLNTGELFF
TRBD1	TRBJ2-1	.	TRBV7-2	TGTGCCAGCAGCTTAACCTCTGGGACAGGGGACAATGAGCAGTTCTTC	CASSLTSGTGDNEQFF
.	TRBJ2-7	.	TRBV24-1	TGTGCCACCAGTGATTCAGGACAGGAGGGCTCCTACGAGCAGTACTTC	CATSDSGQEGSYEQYF
.	TRBJ1-2	.	TRBV11-2	TGTGCCAGCAGCTTAGATCTAGTCACCTATGGCTACACCTTC	CASSLDLVTYGYTF
.	TRBJ2-1	many	TRBV4-3	TGCGCCAGCAGCCAAGAGTTGCTTGTTGGGAGTGAGGGCAATGAGCAGTTCTTC	CASSQELLVGSEGNEQFF
TRBD1	TRBJ1-1	once	TRBV19	TGTGCCAGTAGGTGGACAGGGGCCGGGAACACTGAAGCTTTCTTT	CASRWTGAGNTEAFF
.	TRBJ2-7	.	TRBV5-1	TGCGCCAGCAGCTTGGGGGGCACCTACGAGCAGTACTTC	CASSLGGTYEQYF
TRBD2	TRBJ2-7	.	TRBV4-1	TGCGCCAGCAGCCACCCCCTAGCGGGATCAGGGGACGAGCAGTACTTC	CASSHPLAGSGDEQYF
TRBD1	TRBJ1-6	.	TRBV7-8	TGTGCCAGCAGCGGCGGGACAGATTCACCCCTCCACTTT	CASSGGTDSPLHF
.	TRBJ2-3	once	TRBV6-2/TRBV6-3	TGTGCCAGCAGTCCCCGGGGAACAGATACGCAGTATTTT	CASSPRGTDTQYF
.	TRBJ2-3	.	TRBV6-4	TGTGCCAGCAGCTTAGAGGGGGGCACAGATACGCAGTATTTT	CASSLEGGTDTQYF